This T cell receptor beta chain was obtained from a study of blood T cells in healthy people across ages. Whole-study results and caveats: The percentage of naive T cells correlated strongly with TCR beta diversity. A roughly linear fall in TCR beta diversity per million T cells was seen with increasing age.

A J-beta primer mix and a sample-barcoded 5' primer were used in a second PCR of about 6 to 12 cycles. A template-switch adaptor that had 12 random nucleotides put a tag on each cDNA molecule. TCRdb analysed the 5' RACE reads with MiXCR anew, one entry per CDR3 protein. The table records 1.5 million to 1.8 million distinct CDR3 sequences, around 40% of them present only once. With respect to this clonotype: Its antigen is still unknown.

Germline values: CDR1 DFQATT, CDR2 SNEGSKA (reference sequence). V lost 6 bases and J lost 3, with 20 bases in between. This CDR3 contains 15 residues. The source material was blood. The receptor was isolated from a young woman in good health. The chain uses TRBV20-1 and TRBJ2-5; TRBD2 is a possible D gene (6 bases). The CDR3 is CSANLLGTSKETQYF. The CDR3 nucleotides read TGCAGTGCCAACCTTTTAGGGACTTCCAAAGAGACCCAGTACTTC.